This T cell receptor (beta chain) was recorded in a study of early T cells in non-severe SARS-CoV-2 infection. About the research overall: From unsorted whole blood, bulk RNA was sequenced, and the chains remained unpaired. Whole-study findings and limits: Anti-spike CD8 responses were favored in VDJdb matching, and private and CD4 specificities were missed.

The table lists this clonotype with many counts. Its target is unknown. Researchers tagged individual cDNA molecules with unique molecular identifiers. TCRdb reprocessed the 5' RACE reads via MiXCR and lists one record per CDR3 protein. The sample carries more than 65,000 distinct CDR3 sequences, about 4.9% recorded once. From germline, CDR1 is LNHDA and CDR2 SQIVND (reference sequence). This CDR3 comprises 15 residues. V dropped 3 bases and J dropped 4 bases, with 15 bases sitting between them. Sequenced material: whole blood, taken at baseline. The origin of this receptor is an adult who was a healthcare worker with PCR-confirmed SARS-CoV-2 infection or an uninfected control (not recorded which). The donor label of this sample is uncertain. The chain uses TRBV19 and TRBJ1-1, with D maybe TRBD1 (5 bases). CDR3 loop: CASSIGTILITEAFF. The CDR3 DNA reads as TGTGCCAGTAGTATCGGGACGATTCTGATCACTGAAGCTTTCTTT.